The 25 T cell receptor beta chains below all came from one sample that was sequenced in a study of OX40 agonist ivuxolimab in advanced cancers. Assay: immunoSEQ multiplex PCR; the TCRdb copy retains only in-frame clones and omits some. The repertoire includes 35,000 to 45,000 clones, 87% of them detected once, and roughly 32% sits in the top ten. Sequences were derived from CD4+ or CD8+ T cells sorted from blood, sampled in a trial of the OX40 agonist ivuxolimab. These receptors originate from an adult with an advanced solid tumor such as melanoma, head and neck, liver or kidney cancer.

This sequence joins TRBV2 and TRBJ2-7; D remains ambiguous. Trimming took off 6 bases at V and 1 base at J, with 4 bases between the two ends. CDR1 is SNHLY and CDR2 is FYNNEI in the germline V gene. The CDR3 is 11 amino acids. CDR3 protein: CASRLSYEQYF. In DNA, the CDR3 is TGTGCCAGCAGGCTTTCCTACGAGCAGTACTTC.

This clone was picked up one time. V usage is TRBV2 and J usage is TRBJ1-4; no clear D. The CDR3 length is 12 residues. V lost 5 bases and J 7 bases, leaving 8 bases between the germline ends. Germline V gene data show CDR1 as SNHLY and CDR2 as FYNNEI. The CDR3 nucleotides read TGTGCCAGCAGTTGGACTTTTGAAAAACTGTTTTTT. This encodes CASSWTFEKLFF.

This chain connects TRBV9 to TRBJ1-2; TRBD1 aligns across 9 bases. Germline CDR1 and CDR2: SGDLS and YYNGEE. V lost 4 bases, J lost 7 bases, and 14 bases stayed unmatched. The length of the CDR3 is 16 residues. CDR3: CASSPLYPGQGTGYTF. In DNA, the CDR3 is TGTGCCAGCAGCCCCCTGTATCCGGGACAGGGTACTGGCTACACCTTC.

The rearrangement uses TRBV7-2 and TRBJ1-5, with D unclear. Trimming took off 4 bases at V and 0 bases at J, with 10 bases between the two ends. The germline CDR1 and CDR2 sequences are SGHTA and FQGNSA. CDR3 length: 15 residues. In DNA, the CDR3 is TGTGCCAGCAGCTCTCGTAAGGGTAGCAATCAGCCCCAGCATTTT. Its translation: CASSSRKGSNQPQHF.

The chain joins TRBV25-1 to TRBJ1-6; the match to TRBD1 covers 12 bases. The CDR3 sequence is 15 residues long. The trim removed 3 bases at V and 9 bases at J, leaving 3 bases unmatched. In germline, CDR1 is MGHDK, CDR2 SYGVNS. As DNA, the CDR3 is TGTGCCAGCAGTGAGATGGGACAGGGGGCTTCACCCCTCCACTTT. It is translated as CASSEMGQGASPLHF.

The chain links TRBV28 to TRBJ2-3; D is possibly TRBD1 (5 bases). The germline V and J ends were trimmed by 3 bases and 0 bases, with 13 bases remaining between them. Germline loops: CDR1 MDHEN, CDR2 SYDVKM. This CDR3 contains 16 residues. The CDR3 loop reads CASSFPTGTSTDTQYF. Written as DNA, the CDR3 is TGTGCCAGCAGTTTCCCCACAGGAACTAGCACAGATACGCAGTATTTT.

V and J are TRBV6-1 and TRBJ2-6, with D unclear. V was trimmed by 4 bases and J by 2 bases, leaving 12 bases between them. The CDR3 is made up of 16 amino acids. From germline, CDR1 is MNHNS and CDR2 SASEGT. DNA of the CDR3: TGTGCCAGCAGTGTTGATATGCTCGCTGGGGCCAACGTCCTGACTTTC. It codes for CASSVDMLAGANVLTF.

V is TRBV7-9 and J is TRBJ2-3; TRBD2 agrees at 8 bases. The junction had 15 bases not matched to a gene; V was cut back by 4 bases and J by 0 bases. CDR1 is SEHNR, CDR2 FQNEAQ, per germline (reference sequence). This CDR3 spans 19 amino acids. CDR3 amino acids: CASSSPRGRGVSSTDTQYF. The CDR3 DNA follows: TGTGCCAGCAGCTCCCCCCGAGGGCGGGGGGTTTCTAGCACAGATACGCAGTATTTT.

CDR3 bases: TGTGCCAGCAGATGGACAGGGAGGAATTCACCCCTCCACTTT. Translation: CASRWTGRNSPLHF. The chain joins TRBV6-5 to TRBJ1-6; 8 nucleotides match TRBD1. Trimming took 6 bases from V and 7 from J; bases not matched to a gene: 5. The CDR3 covers 14 residues. Germline lookup yields CDR1 MNHEY and CDR2 SVGAGI.

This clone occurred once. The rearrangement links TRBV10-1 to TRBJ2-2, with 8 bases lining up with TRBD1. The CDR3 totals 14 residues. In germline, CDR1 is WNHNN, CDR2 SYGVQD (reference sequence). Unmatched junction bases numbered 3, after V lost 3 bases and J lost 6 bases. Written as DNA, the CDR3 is TGCGCCAGCAGTGATACAGGGGGGTCCGGGGAGCTGTTTTTT. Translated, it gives CASSDTGGSGELFF.

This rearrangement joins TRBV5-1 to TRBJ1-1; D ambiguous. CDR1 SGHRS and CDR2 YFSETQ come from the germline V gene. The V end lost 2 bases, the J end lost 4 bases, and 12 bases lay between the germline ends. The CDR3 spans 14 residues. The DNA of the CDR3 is TGCGCCAGCAGCTTCGTCGGCCTGAGCACTGAAGCTTTCTTT. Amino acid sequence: CASSFVGLSTEAFF. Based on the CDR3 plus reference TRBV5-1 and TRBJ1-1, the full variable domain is KAGVTQTPRYLIKTRGQQVTLSCSPISGHRSVSWYQQTPGQGLQFLFEYFSETQRNKGNFPGRFSGRQFSNSRSEMNVSTLELGDSALYLCASSFVGLSTEAFFGQGTRLTVV.

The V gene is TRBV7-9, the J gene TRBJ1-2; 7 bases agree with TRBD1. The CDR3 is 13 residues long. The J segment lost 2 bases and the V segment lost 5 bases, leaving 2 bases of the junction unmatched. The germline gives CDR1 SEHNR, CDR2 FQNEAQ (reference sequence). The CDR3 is CASSLGQNYGYTF. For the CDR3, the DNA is TGTGCCAGCAGCCTGGGACAGAACTATGGCTACACCTTC.

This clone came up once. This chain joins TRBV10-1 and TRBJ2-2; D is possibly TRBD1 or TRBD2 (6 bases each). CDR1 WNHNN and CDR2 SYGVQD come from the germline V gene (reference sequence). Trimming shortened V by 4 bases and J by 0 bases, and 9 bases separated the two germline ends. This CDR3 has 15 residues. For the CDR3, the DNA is TGCGCCAGCAGTGTGGGGGGCGCGAACACCGGGGAGCTGTTTTTT. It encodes CASSVGGANTGELFF.

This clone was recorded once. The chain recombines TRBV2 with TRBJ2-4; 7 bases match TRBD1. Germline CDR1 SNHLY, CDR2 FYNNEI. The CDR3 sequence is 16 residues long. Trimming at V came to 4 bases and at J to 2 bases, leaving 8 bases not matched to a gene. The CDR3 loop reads CASSGDRAQPKNIQYF. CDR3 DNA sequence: TGTGCCAGCAGTGGCGACAGGGCCCAACCCAAAAACATTCAGTACTTC.

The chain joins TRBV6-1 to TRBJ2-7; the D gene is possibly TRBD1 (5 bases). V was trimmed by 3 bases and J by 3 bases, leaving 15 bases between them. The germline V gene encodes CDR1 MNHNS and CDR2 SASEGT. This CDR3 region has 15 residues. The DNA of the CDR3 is TGTGCCAGCAGTGAGAGCAGGGCGAATTTCTACGAGCAGTACTTC. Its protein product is CASSESRANFYEQYF.

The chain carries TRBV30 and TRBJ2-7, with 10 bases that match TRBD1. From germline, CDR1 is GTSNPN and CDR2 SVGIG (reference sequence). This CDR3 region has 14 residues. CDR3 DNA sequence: TGTGCTGCAATGGTAGGGACAGGGGTGGGCGAGCAGTACTTC. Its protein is CAAMVGTGVGEQYF.

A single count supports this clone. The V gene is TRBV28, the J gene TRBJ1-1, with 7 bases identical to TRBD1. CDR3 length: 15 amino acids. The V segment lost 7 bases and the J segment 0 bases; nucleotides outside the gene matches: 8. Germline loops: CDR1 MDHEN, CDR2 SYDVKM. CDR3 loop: CASTKRGLLNTEAFF. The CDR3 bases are TGTGCCAGCACAAAAAGGGGGCTGTTGAACACTGAAGCTTTCTTT.

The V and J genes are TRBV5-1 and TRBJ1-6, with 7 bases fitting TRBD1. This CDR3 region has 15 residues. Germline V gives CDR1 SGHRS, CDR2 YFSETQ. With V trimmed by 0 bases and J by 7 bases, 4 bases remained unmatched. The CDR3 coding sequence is TGCGCCAGCAGCTTGGAGGGGGCTGAGAATTCACCCCTCCACTTT. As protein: CASSLEGAENSPLHF.

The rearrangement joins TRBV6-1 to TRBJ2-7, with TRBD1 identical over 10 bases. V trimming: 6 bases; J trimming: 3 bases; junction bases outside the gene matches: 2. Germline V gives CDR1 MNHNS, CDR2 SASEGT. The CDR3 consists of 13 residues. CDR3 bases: TGTGCCAGCAGGGGGGACAGGGGCTACGAGCAGTACTTC. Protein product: CASRGDRGYEQYF.

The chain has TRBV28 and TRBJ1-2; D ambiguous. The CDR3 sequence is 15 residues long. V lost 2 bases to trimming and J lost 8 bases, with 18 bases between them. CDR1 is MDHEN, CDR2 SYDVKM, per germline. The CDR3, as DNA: TGTGCCAGCAGTTTACGTACCGCAGTCACCCTAGGCTACACCTTC. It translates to CASSLRTAVTLGYTF.

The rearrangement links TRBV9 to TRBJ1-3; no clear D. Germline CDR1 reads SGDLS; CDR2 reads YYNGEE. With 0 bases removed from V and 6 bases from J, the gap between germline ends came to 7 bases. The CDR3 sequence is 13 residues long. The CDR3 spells CASSVERANTIYF. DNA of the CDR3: TGTGCCAGCAGCGTAGAGAGGGCAAACACCATATATTTT.

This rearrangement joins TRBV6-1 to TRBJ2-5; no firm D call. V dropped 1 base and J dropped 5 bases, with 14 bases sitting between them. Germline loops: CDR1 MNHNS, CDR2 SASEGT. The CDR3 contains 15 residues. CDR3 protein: CASSEDLTVPETQYF. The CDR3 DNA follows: TGTGCCAGCAGTGAAGACTTAACAGTTCCTGAGACCCAGTACTTC.

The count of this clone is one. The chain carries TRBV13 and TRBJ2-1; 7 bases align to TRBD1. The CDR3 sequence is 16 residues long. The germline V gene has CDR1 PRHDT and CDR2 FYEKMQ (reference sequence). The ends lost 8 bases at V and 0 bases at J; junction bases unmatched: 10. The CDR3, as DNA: TGTGCCAGCTTCAGACAGGGCAACAGCTCCTACAATGAGCAGTTCTTC. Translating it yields CASFRQGNSSYNEQFF.

This CDR3 reads CASRVSTDTQYF. For the CDR3, the DNA is TGTGCCAGCAGGGTTAGCACAGATACGCAGTATTTT. This chain uses TRBV6-6 with TRBJ2-3, with unresolved D. Trimming cost V 6 bases and J 0 bases, with 4 bases left between them. The V gene's germline CDR1 is MNHNY and CDR2 SVGAGI (reference sequence). CDR3 size: 12 residues.

CDR3 loop: CASSPSGETQYF. CDR3 DNA sequence: TGTGCCAGCAGCCCCTCAGGGGAGACCCAGTACTTC. This chain links TRBV5-8 with TRBJ2-5, with a tentative D call TRBD1 (5 bases). This CDR3 contains 12 residues. Germline CDR1 SGHTS, CDR2 YDEGEE. Trimming removed 4 bases at V and 5 bases at J, with 9 bases between.